This TCR beta chain was sequenced in a study of control samples from healthy donors and cancer patients. Germline V gives CDR1 LGHNT, CDR2 FRNRAP. Trimming stripped 1 base from V and 4 bases from J, with 4 bases between. There are 12 residues in the CDR3. TCRdb's table, derived via immunoSEQ multiplex PCR, lists solely in-frame clones and lacks some. The sample includes under 200,000 clones, 85% to 90% of them seen just once. V gene TRBV12-5 combines with J gene TRBJ1-2, with unresolved D. Sequenced input: blood. The receptor comes from a woman younger than 45 in good health. The CDR3 region has the DNA TGTGCTAGTGGTTTGGGACTCTATGGCTACACCTTC. Protein sequence: CASGLGLYGYTF.